The 22 T cell receptor beta chains reported below all come from one sample, sequenced in a study of blood T cell repertoires in COVID-19. Here immunoSEQ multiplex PCR was the method, and the copy in TCRdb shows in-frame clones only, minus some. The sample comprises roughly 100,000 clones, about nine tenths of which are singletons, and more than 4.5% rests with the top ten. What was sequenced was peripheral blood. These receptor sequences come from a woman between 50 and 59 years old with COVID-19, enrolled during active disease.

Of note for this clone: Germline and junction disagree at one end, which may indicate a read error. The chain has TRBV7-8 and TRBJ2-1; 10 bases match TRBD2. In germline, CDR1 is SGHVS, CDR2 FQNEAQ. The CDR3 runs 11 residues. CDR3: CASSDGLAVVF. The CDR3 coding sequence is TGTGCCAGCAGCGATGGACTAGCGGTGGTCTTC. Variable domain in full (rest from reference TRBV7-8 and TRBJ2-1): GAGVSQSPRYKVAKRGQDVALRCDPISGHVSLFWYQQALGQGPEFLTYFQNEAQLDKSGLPSDRFFAERPEGSVSTLKIQRTQQEDSAVYLCASSDGLAVVFGPGTRLTVL.

The V call is TRBV9, the J call TRBJ1-4, with D possibly being TRBD1 (6 bases). The CDR3 extends over 19 amino acids. V was shortened by 3 bases and J by 0 bases, with 21 bases between the two germline ends. The V gene's germline CDR1 is SGDLS and CDR2 YYNGEE. CDR3 coding DNA: TGTGCCAGCAGCGCACACAGGGTTTTCAATAGCTCAACTAATGAAAAACTGTTTTTT. Amino acids: CASSAHRVFNSSTNEKLFF.

J is TRBJ1-5 and V is TRBV6-2 or TRBV6-3; D is uncertain. This CDR3 comprises 17 residues. V lost 0 bases and J lost 1, with 13 bases in between. Germline CDR1 reads MNHEY; CDR2 reads SVGEGT. CDR3: CASSYSSGRSSNQPQHF. In DNA form, the CDR3 reads TGTGCCAGCAGTTACTCGTCGGGGAGGAGCAGCAATCAGCCCCAGCATTTT.

V is TRBV6-6 and J is TRBJ2-7; D might be TRBD1 (6 bases). V was clipped by 6 bases and J by 3 bases, with 12 bases between them. CDR3 length: 13 residues. The germline V gene encodes CDR1 MNHNY and CDR2 SVGAGI (reference sequence). CDR3 protein: CASRDRDNYEQYF. In DNA form, the CDR3 reads TGTGCCAGCAGAGATCGGGACAACTACGAGCAGTACTTC.

The rearrangement joins TRBV7-8 to TRBJ2-1; 8 bases map to TRBD1. The germline V gene encodes CDR1 SGHVS and CDR2 FQNEAQ. The junction had 12 bases not matched to a gene; V was cut back by 6 bases and J by 5 bases. The CDR3 contains 16 residues. CDR3 in amino acids: CASRLTTPGQDNEQFF. The CDR3 DNA is TGTGCCAGCAGGCTTACAACTCCGGGACAGGACAATGAGCAGTTCTTC.

The chain joins TRBV9 to TRBJ2-1, with D possibly matching TRBD2 (6 bases). Per the germline V gene, CDR1 is SGDLS and CDR2 is YYNGEE. The ends were cut back, 0 bases at V and 10 bases at J, with 8 bases in the middle. The CDR3 extends over 12 amino acids. DNA for the CDR3: TGTGCCAGCAGCGTAGTTGGGAGGGAGCAGTTCTTC. Translating it yields CASSVVGREQFF.

This chain uses TRBV28 with TRBJ1-1; D possibly corresponds to TRBD1 (5 bases). CDR3 length: 15 residues. From germline, CDR1 is MDHEN and CDR2 SYDVKM. The V end lost 7 bases, the J end lost 1 base, and 16 bases lay between the germline ends. CDR3 loop: CASTTGATTNTEAFF. The CDR3 region has the DNA TGTGCCAGCACCACTGGGGCGACAACGAACACTGAAGCTTTCTTT.

The chain combines TRBV6-2 or TRBV6-3 with TRBJ2-1; D uncertain. V lost 5 bases, J lost 10 bases, and 12 bases lay in between. There are 12 residues in the CDR3. CDR1 is MNHEY and CDR2 is SVGEGT in the germline V gene. CDR3 sequence reads: CASSIPPVEQFF. The CDR3 DNA follows: TGTGCCAGCAGTATTCCCCCTGTGGAGCAGTTCTTC.

The V and J genes are TRBV3-1 (or the pseudogene TRBV3-2) and TRBJ1-1, with D perhaps matching TRBD1 (5 bases). V lost 2 bases to trimming and J lost 0 bases, with 10 bases between them. The CDR3 runs to 15 residues. Germline CDR1 is LGHDT and CDR2 is YNNKEL (reference sequence). The DNA of the CDR3 is TGTGCCAGCAGCCAAAAAAAGGGGTTGAACACTGAAGCTTTCTTT. Translation: CASSQKKGLNTEAFF.

CDR3 sequence reads: CASSLGQGRHNEQFF. CDR3 nucleotide sequence: TGTGCCAGCAGTTTGGGACAGGGGAGGCACAATGAGCAGTTCTTC. The chain is built from TRBV27 and TRBJ2-1; 10 bases fit TRBD1. J gave up 5 bases and V 3 bases, and 4 bases lay outside the gene matches. The CDR3 is 15 amino acids. Looked up from germline, CDR1 is MNHEY and CDR2 is SMNVEV (reference sequence).

This clone was counted many times. V and J are TRBV20-1 and TRBJ2-7; D unclear. This CDR3 is built from 12 residues. In germline, CDR1 is DFQATT, CDR2 SNEGSKA (reference sequence). V was pared by 3 bases and J by 3 bases, with 9 bases between. The chain's CDR3 is CSASPRGYEQYF. The CDR3 bases are TGCAGTGCTAGTCCCCGAGGCTACGAGCAGTACTTC.

This clone is classed as medium-sized (0.01 to 0.1%). In DNA, the CDR3 is TGTGCCAGCAGTCAGGCCTACAATCAGCCCCAGCATTTT. The encoded protein is CASSQAYNQPQHF. The rearrangement uses TRBV7-9 and TRBJ1-5; D uncertain. The CDR3 has 13 residues. V gave up 6 bases and J gave up 3 bases, with 9 bases separating them. CDR1 and CDR2 (germline): SEHNR, FQNEAQ (reference sequence).

The chain joins TRBV28 to TRBJ2-1, with 9 bases aligning to TRBD2. The V and J ends lost 4 bases and 4 bases, in that order; junction bases with no gene match: 11. CDR1 is MDHEN, CDR2 SYDVKM, per germline. The CDR3 contains 17 residues. As DNA, the CDR3 is TGTGCCAGCAGTTCCCCGGGTAGCGGGGGCCCTTACAATGAGCAGTTCTTC. Protein sequence: CASSSPGSGGPYNEQFF.

This rearrangement joins TRBV5-1 to TRBJ2-5; TRBD2 aligns across 7 bases. V dropped 5 bases and J dropped 3; count of bases not matched to a gene: 1. From germline, CDR1 is SGHRS and CDR2 YFSETQ. The CDR3 runs 12 residues. CDR3 sequence (DNA): TGCGCCAGCAGGGGGGGGGAAGAGACCCAGTACTTC. It yields the protein CASRGGEETQYF.

The V call is TRBV13, the J call TRBJ2-1; TRBD2 agrees at 10 bases. This CDR3 comprises 19 residues. Germline CDR1 is PRHDT and CDR2 is FYEKMQ (reference sequence). Unmatched junction bases numbered 11, after V lost 3 bases and J lost 0 bases. The DNA of the CDR3 is TGTGCCAGCAGCTTTTGGGCTAGCGGGGGAAAAAGCTCCTACAATGAGCAGTTCTTC. Protein: CASSFWASGGKSSYNEQFF.

The rearrangement links TRBV6-1 to TRBJ1-5; 7 bases are a match to TRBD1. Germline-derived CDR1 and CDR2 are MNHNS and SASEGT. This CDR3 has 15 amino acids. V lost 0 bases and J lost 3; bases outside the gene matches: 2. The CDR3 DNA reads as TGTGCCAGCAGTGAAGCAGGGGGCAACAATCAGCCCCAGCATTTT. It yields the protein CASSEAGGNNQPQHF.

V is TRBV4-1 and J is TRBJ1-1, with D possibly matching TRBD1 (5 bases). CDR1 and CDR2 from the germline V gene are MGHRA and YSYEKL. The CDR3 is made up of 14 amino acids. Trimming removed 0 bases from V and 4 bases from J, with 9 bases in between. The CDR3 here is CASSQDRGGTEAFF. In DNA form, the CDR3 reads TGCGCCAGCAGCCAAGATCGGGGGGGCACTGAAGCTTTCTTT.

The chain uses TRBV4-1 and TRBJ2-5, with D hard to call. Germline V gene sequence: CDR1 MGHRA, CDR2 YSYEKL. The CDR3 runs to 15 residues. With 0 bases removed from V and 5 bases from J, the gap between germline ends came to 13 bases. The CDR3: CASSQEALEEETQYF. The DNA for the CDR3 is TGCGCCAGCAGCCAAGAGGCACTCGAGGAGGAGACCCAGTACTTC.

This chain uses TRBV6-5 with TRBJ2-3, with D possibly matching TRBD1 (6 bases). Germline CDR1 is MNHEY and CDR2 is SVGAGI. V was trimmed by 7 bases and J by 10 bases, leaving 21 bases between them. This CDR3 has 14 residues. CDR3 nucleotides: TGTGCCAGCACGACTGGGGGCAAAAGCTCCGCGCAGTATTTT. Translating it yields CASTTGGKSSAQYF.

This chain joins TRBV28 and TRBJ1-5; tentatively, D is TRBD1 (6 bases). Germline V CDR1 and CDR2: MDHEN, SYDVKM. This CDR3 is built from 16 residues. The V gene lost 5 bases and the J gene lost 7 bases, with 21 bases spanning the gap. In DNA form, the CDR3 reads TGTGCCAGCAGTATAAAGACAGGCTGGCCGGGGCAGCCCCAGCATTTT. Translating it yields CASSIKTGWPGQPQHF.

The chain links TRBV27 to TRBJ1-1; D is unclear. This CDR3 comprises 15 residues. Germline CDR1 MNHEY, CDR2 SMNVEV (reference sequence). V lost 0 bases and J lost 10, with 18 bases in between. CDR3 in amino acids: CASSLSGPLTARAFF. The DNA of the CDR3 is TGTGCCAGCAGTTTATCGGGCCCCCTCACAGCTCGAGCTTTCTTT.

V is TRBV5-1 and J is TRBJ1-1, with a tentative D call TRBD1 (5 bases). Germline CDR1 is SGHRS and CDR2 is YFSETQ. The CDR3 has 14 amino acids. Trimming pared 3 bases from V and 3 bases from J, leaving 12 bases between. The CDR3 protein is CASSSGGGDTEAFF. The CDR3 coding sequence is TGCGCCAGCAGCTCTGGGGGGGGAGACACTGAAGCTTTCTTT.